The 5 T cell receptor beta chains reported below all come from one sample, sequenced in a study of T cell responses to AZD1222 COVID-19 vaccine. Data came from immunoSEQ multiplex PCR; TCRdb stores just in-frame clones and leaves some out. The sample has some 120,000 clones, over 75% seen once; the top ten hold roughly 20%. Sequencing used peripheral blood, obtained on day 0 of MenACWY control vaccination. The receptors come from an adult in good health.

This clone was recorded only once. This chain uses TRBV19 with TRBJ1-5; 8 bases agree with TRBD1. V lost 5 bases, J lost 4 bases, and 7 bases stayed unmatched. The CDR3 has 15 residues. In germline, CDR1 is LNHDA, CDR2 SQIVND (reference sequence). CDR3 bases: TGTGCCAGTAGTGCCTCGGGACAGGCAAATCAGCCCCAGCATTTT. It is translated as CASSASGQANQPQHF.

V usage is TRBV7-9 and J usage is TRBJ1-2; D is ambiguous. The germline V and J ends were trimmed by 0 bases and 5 bases, with 7 bases remaining between them. CDR3 length: 13 amino acids. Germline V CDR1 and CDR2: SEHNR, FQNEAQ (reference sequence). The DNA of the CDR3 is TGTGCCAGCAGCTTAGCTGCGCCGTATGGCTACACCTTC. As protein: CASSLAAPYGYTF.

DNA of the CDR3: TGCGCCAGCAGCGACACAGGAAACACCGGGGAGCTGTTTTTT. It translates to CASSDTGNTGELFF. V and J are TRBV5-1 and TRBJ2-2, with D tentatively TRBD1 (5 bases). Germline V gene lookup returns CDR1 SGHRS and CDR2 YFSETQ. V dropped 4 bases and J dropped 2 bases, with 9 bases sitting between them. This CDR3 is built from 14 residues. The variable domain in full, with the rest retrieved from reference TRBV5-1 and TRBJ2-2, is KAGVTQTPRYLIKTRGQQVTLSCSPISGHRSVSWYQQTPGQGLQFLFEYFSETQRNKGNFPGRFSGRQFSNSRSEMNVSTLELGDSALYLCASSDTGNTGELFFGEGSRLTVL.

This clone was detected only a few times. The chain is built from TRBV7-2 and TRBJ2-1, with a weak D call TRBD2 (5 bases). In germline, CDR1 is SGHTA, CDR2 FQGNSA. The CDR3 length is 14 residues. V was pared by 6 bases and J by 13 bases, with 22 bases between. As DNA, the CDR3 is TGTGCCAGCAGTCAGCTGGCGGGCCGAAAGGAACAGTTCTTC. Translated, it gives CASSQLAGRKEQFF.

The gene calls are TRBV6-6 and TRBJ1-1; 8 positions agree with TRBD1. V lost 5 bases and J lost 1; bases outside the gene matches: 9. The CDR3 is made up of 16 amino acids. In germline, CDR1 is MNHNY, CDR2 SVGAGI (reference sequence). CDR3 coding DNA: TGTGCCAGCAGTCATCCTTCCGGACAGGGGAACACTGAAGCTTTCTTT. Translating it yields CASSHPSGQGNTEAFF.